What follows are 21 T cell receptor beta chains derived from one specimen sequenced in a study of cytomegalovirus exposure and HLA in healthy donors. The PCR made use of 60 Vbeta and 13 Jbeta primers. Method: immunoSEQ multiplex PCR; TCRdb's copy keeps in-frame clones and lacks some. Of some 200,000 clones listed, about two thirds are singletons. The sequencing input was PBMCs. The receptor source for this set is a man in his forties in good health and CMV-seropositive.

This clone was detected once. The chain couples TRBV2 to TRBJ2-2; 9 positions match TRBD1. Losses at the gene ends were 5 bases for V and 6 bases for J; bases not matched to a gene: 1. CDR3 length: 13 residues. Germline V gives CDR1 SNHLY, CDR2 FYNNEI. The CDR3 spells CASSRQGAGELFF. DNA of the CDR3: TGTGCCAGCAGTCGACAGGGGGCCGGGGAGCTGTTTTTT.

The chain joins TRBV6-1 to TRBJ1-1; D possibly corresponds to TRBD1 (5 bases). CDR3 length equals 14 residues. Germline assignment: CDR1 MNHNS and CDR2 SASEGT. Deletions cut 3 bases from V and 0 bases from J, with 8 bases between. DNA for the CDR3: TGTGCCAGCAGTGACGACAGACTGAACACTGAAGCTTTCTTT. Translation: CASSDDRLNTEAFF.

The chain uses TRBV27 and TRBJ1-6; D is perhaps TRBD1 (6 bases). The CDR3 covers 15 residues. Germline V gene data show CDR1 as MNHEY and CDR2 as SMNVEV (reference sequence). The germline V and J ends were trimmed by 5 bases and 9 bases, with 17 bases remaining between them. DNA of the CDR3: TGTGCCAGCAGTCTGAACCAGGGGCTCCCTTCACCCCTCCACTTT. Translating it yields CASSLNQGLPSPLHF.

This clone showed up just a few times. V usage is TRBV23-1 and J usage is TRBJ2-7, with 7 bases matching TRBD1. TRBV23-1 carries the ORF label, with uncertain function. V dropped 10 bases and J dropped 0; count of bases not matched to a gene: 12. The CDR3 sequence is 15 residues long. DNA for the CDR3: TGCGCCATCCTGGTAAGACAGGGTCCCTCCTACGAGCAGTACTTC. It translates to CAILVRQGPSYEQYF.

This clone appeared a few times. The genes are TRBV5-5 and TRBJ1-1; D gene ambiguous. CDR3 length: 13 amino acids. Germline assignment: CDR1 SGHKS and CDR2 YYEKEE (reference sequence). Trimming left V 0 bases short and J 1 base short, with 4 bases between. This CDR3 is CASSLDRNTEAFF. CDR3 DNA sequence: TGTGCCAGCAGCTTGGACAGGAACACTGAAGCTTTCTTT. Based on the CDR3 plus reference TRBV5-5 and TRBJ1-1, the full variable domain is DAGVTQSPTHLIKTRGQQVTLRCSPISGHKSVSWYQQVLGQGPQFIFQYYEKEERGRGNFPDRFSARQFPNYSSELNVNALLLGDSALYLCASSLDRNTEAFFGQGTRLTVV.

CDR3 nucleotides: TGTGCCAGCAGTGAACTGGCAGGGGGCATTACTGAAGCTTTCTTT. It encodes CASSELAGGITEAFF. The chain joins TRBV6-1 to TRBJ1-1; TRBD1 matches 8 bases. Trimming removed 2 bases from V and 5 bases from J; junction bases left unmatched: 7. CDR3 length: 15 amino acids. Germline loops: CDR1 MNHNS, CDR2 SASEGT.

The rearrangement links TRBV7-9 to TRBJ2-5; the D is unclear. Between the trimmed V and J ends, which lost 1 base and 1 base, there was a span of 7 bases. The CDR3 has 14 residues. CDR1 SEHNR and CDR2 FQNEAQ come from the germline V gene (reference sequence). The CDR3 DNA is TGTGCCAGCAGCTTAGTTATCAGCCAAGAGACCCAGTACTTC. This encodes CASSLVISQETQYF.

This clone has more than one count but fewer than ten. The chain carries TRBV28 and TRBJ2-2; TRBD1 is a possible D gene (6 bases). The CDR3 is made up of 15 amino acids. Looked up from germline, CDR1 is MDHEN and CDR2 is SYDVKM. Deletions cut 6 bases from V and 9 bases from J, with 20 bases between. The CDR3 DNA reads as TGTGCCAGCAGCCCTGGGCCGCAGGGGCGTCGGGAGCTGTTTTTT. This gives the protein CASSPGPQGRRELFF.

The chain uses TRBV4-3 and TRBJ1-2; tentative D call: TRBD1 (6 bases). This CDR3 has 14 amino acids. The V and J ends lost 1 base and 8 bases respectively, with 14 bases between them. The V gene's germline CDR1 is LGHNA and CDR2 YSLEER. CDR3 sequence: CASSQGQGIYGYTF. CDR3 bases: TGCGCCAGCAGCCAAGGTCAGGGGATTTACGGCTACACCTTC.

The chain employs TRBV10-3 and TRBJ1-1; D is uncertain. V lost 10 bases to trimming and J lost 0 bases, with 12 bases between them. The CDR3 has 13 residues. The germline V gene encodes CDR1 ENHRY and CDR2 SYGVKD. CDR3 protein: CATRHELNTEAFF. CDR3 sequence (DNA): TGTGCCACCCGACATGAATTGAACACTGAAGCTTTCTTT.

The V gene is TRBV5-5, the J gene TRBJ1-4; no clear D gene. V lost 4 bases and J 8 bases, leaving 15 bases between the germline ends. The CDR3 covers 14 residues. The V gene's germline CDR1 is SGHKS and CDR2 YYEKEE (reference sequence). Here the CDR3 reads CASSVRSLEEKLFF. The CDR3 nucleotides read TGTGCCAGCAGCGTGAGGTCCCTGGAGGAAAAACTGTTTTTT.

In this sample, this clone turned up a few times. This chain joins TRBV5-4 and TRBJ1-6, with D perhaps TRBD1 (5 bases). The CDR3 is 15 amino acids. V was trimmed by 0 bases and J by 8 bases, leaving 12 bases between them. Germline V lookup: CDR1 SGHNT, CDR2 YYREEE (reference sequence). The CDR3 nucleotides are TGTGCCAGCAGCTTGGAGGCAGGGATAGATTCACCCCTCCACTTT. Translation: CASSLEAGIDSPLHF.

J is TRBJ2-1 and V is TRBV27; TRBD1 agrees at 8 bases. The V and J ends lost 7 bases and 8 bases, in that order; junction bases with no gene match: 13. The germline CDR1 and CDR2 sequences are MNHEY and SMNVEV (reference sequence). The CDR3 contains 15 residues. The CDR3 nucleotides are TGTGCCAGCAACTCCGGACAGGGTCTGTATCATGAGCAGTTCTTC. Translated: CASNSGQGLYHEQFF.

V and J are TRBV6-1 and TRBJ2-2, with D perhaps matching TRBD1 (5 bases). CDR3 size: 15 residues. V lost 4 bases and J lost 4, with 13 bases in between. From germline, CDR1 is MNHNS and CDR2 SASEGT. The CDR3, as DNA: TGTGCCAGCAGTGTGGCAGGGTTGGGCACCGGGGAGCTGTTTTTT. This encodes CASSVAGLGTGELFF.

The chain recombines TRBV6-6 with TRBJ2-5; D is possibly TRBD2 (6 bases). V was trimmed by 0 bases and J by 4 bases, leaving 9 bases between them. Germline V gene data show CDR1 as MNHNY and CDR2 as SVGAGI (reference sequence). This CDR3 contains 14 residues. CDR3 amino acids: CASSYSGTLETQYF. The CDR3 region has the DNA TGTGCCAGCAGTTACTCCGGGACTTTAGAGACCCAGTACTTC.

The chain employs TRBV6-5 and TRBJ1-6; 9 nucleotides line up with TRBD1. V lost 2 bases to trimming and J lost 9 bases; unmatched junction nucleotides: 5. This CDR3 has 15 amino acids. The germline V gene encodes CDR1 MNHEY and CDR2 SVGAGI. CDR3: CASSYDRGGGSPLHF. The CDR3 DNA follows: TGTGCCAGCAGTTACGACAGGGGGGGAGGTTCACCCCTCCACTTT.

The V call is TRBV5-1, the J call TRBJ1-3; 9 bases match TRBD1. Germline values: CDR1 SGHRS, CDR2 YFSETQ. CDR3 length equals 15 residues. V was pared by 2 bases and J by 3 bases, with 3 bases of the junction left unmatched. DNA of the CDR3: TGCGCCAGCAGCTTACAGGGGGCAGGTGGAAACACCATATATTTT. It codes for CASSLQGAGGNTIYF.

Here the CDR3 reads CSGVGGKGNTEAFF. Here the CDR3 DNA reads TGCAGCGGAGTAGGGGGCAAAGGGAACACTGAAGCTTTCTTT. This chain uses TRBV29-1 with TRBJ1-1; 7 nucleotides align to TRBD1. V shed 7 bases, J shed 1 base, and the junction held 9 bases outside the gene matches. The CDR3 runs 14 residues. Germline loops: CDR1 SQVTM, CDR2 ANQGSEA.

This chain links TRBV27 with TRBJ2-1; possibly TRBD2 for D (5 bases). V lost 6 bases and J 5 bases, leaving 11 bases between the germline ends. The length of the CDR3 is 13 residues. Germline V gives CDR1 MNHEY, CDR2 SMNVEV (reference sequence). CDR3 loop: CASSYERDNEQFF. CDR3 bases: TGTGCCAGCAGCTACGAGAGGGACAATGAGCAGTTCTTC.

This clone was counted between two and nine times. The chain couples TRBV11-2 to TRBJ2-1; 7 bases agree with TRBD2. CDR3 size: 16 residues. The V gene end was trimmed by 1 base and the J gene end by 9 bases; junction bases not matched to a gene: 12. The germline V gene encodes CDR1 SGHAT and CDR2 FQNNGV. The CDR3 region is CASSLGVGGTGGEQFF. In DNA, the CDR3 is TGTGCCAGCAGCTTAGGGGTGGGCGGGACGGGGGGTGAGCAGTTCTTC.

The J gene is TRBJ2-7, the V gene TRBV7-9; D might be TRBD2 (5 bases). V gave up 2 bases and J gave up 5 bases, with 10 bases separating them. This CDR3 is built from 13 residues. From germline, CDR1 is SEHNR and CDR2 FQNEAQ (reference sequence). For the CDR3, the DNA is TGTGCCAGCAGCTTATCGGAGGCAGACGAGCAGTACTTC. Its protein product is CASSLSEADEQYF.